This T cell receptor (beta chain) emerged from a study of Graves' ophthalmopathy and Graves' hyperthyroidism. The length of the CDR3 is 15 residues. With 2 bases clipped from V and 6 bases from J, the junction kept 6 bases outside the gene matches. Germline CDR1 is DFQATT and CDR2 is SNEGSKA (reference sequence). In this sample, this clonotype turned up a few times. Its specificity is unknown. Findings of the study overall: Among thyroid clonotypes expanded above 0.001 frequency, most also appeared in blood.

The hyperthyroidism patients, aged 18 to 65, had been newly diagnosed, with under 2 months' duration. In this cohort, patients with other autoimmune diseases, uncontrolled infections, pregnancy or lactation were excluded. Amplified TCR beta CDR3 regions were obtained using RNA transcripts as template. In the first round, RT-PCR was carried out with HTBI primers, and a multiplex PCR formed the second round. TCRdb called the multiplex PCR reads again in MiXCR, with one record for every CDR3 protein. The sample includes hundreds of thousands of distinct CDR3 sequences, 22% of them seen just once. The sequence came from a woman between 18 and 29 years old with stable Graves' hyperthyroidism. Some clones in this sample may be carry-over from other donors' samples. Sequencing was performed on peripheral blood. The chain uses TRBV20-1 and TRBJ2-2, with TRBD1 identical over 10 bases. CDR3 sequence reads: CSARTGTGDPGELFF. The CDR3 DNA follows: TGCAGTGCTAGAACCGGGACAGGGGACCCCGGGGAGCTGTTTTTT.